Listed below are T cell receptor beta chains from one sample, sequenced in a study of graft-versus-host responses after intestinal transplantation. Assay: immunoSEQ multiplex PCR; the TCRdb copy retains only in-frame clones and omits some. Altogether about 47,000 clones are present, about 95% being singletons, with the ten largest covering under 0.25%. Their antigens remain unidentified. Sequenced material: unstimulated CD8+ T cells sorted from spleen or lymph node cells, taken before transplant. The source is a human donor who was the organ donor for an intestinal transplant. Each CDR3 is given with its conserved first and last residue. Each record gives: clone size, D gene, J gene, V gene, CDR3 protein, CDR3 DNA. D genes are given only for firm matches. A row's size may be missing; if present it is once, few, many or a size class.

clone_size: .; d_call: .; j_call: TRBJ2-3; v_call: TRBV6-1; cdr3_aa: CASSDRTSAFPTDTQYF; cdr3_nt: TGTGCCAGCAGTGATAGGACAAGTGCCTTTCCCACAGATACGCAGTATTTT
clone_size: .; d_call: TRBD1; j_call: TRBJ1-5; v_call: TRBV7-3; cdr3_aa: CASSSTGTNQPQHF; cdr3_nt: TGTGCCAGCAGCTCGACAGGGACCAATCAGCCCCAGCATTTT
clone_size: .; d_call: TRBD1; j_call: TRBJ2-7; v_call: TRBV7-8; cdr3_aa: CASSATDRGGHEQYF; cdr3_nt: TGTGCCAGCAGCGCAACGGACAGGGGAGGGCACGAGCAGTACTTC
clone_size: .; d_call: TRBD2; j_call: TRBJ2-7; v_call: TRBV27; cdr3_aa: CASSLSGGSYEQYF; cdr3_nt: TGTGCCAGCAGCTTAAGCGGGGGATCATACGAGCAGTACTTC
clone_size: .; d_call: TRBD1; j_call: TRBJ1-1; v_call: TRBV6-6; cdr3_aa: CASSYSQGAAEAFF; cdr3_nt: TGTGCCAGCAGTTACTCACAGGGGGCCGCCGAAGCTTTCTTT
clone_size: once; d_call: .; j_call: TRBJ2-5; v_call: TRBV4-1; cdr3_aa: CASSQETPGVMYQETQYF; cdr3_nt: TGCGCCAGCAGCCAAGAAACCCCGGGGGTGATGTACCAAGAGACCCAGTACTTC
clone_size: .; d_call: TRBD1; j_call: TRBJ2-5; v_call: TRBV6-1; cdr3_aa: CASWGGQGHQETQYF; cdr3_nt: TGTGCCAGCTGGGGGGGACAGGGCCACCAAGAGACCCAGTACTTC
clone_size: .; d_call: .; j_call: TRBJ2-1; v_call: TRBV7-2; cdr3_aa: CASSPPRNEQFF; cdr3_nt: TGTGCCAGCAGTCCCCCCAGGAATGAGCAGTTCTTC
clone_size: .; d_call: .; j_call: TRBJ2-7; v_call: TRBV5-6; cdr3_aa: CASSLTSSYEQYF; cdr3_nt: TGTGCCAGCAGCTTAACCAGCTCCTACGAGCAGTACTTC
clone_size: .; d_call: .; j_call: TRBJ1-1; v_call: TRBV4-2; cdr3_aa: CASSQDPGLTEAFF; cdr3_nt: TGTGCCAGCAGCCAGGACCCAGGGCTTACTGAAGCTTTCTTT
clone_size: .; d_call: TRBD2; j_call: TRBJ2-3; v_call: TRBV4-1; cdr3_aa: CASSQDGNSGGYTDTQYF; cdr3_nt: TGCGCCAGCAGCCAAGACGGTAATAGCGGGGGTTACACAGATACGCAGTATTTT